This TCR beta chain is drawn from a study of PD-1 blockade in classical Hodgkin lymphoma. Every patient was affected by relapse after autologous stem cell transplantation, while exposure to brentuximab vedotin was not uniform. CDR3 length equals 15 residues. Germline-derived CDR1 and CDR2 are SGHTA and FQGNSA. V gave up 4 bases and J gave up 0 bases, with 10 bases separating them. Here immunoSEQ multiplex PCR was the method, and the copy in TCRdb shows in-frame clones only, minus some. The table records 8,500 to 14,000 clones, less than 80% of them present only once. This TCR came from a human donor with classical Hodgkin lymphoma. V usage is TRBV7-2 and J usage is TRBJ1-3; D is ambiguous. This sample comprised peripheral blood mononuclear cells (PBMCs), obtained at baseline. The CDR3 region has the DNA TGTGCCAGCAGCTCCGGACTGAACTCTGGAAACACCATATATTTT. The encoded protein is CASSSGLNSGNTIYF.